One and the same sample provided the 5 T cell receptor beta chains below, sequenced in a study of circulating and synovial CD4+ cells in juvenile arthritis. Here immunoSEQ multiplex PCR was the method, and the copy in TCRdb shows in-frame clones only, minus some. The sample consists of around 31,000 clones, 95% to 96% of them appearing once. The sample consisted of CD4+ T cells from blood. The receptors were sampled from a human donor with juvenile idiopathic arthritis.

The gene calls are TRBV6-5 and TRBJ1-2; D ambiguous. The germline V and J ends were trimmed by 8 bases and 3 bases, with 10 bases remaining between them. The length of the CDR3 is 12 residues. CDR1 MNHEY and CDR2 SVGAGI come from the germline V gene. The CDR3 spells CASGEGYYGYTF. In nucleotides, the CDR3 is TGTGCCAGCGGGGAGGGCTACTATGGCTACACCTTC.

This clone was found once. The J gene is TRBJ1-3, the V gene TRBV4-2; D possibly corresponds to TRBD1 (5 bases). Trimming shortened V by 1 base and J by 7 bases, and 14 bases separated the two germline ends. The length of the CDR3 is 15 residues. Germline lookup yields CDR1 LGHNA and CDR2 YNFKEQ. CDR3 region: CASSQGGDSLNTIYF. The CDR3 DNA reads TGTGCCAGCAGCCAAGGGGGCGACTCCCTTAACACCATATATTTT.

The chain combines TRBV11-1 with TRBJ2-3; D remains ambiguous. There are 16 residues in the CDR3. The V gene lost 7 bases and the J gene lost 0 bases, with 17 bases spanning the gap. Germline V gives CDR1 SGHAT, CDR2 FQDESV (reference sequence). The CDR3 sequence is CASTKLYLTSTDTQYF. The CDR3 coding sequence is TGTGCCAGCACAAAACTCTACCTCACTAGCACAGATACGCAGTATTTT.

The chain uses TRBV4-1 and TRBJ2-1; tentatively, D is TRBD2 (5 bases). Trimming left V 0 bases short and J 6 bases short, with 12 bases between. The CDR3 length is 15 residues. CDR1 and CDR2 (germline): MGHRA, YSYEKL. The CDR3 DNA sequence: TGCGCCAGCAGCCAAGAGGGGAGAGGGTTCAATGAGCAGTTCTTC. Protein sequence: CASSQEGRGFNEQFF.

The V call is TRBV6-1, the J call TRBJ1-4, with D hard to call. The CDR3 length is 21 residues. With 2 bases removed from V and 4 bases from J, the gap between germline ends came to 29 bases. Germline V lookup: CDR1 MNHNS, CDR2 SASEGT. CDR3 DNA: TGTGCCAGCAGTGAACCTTTAGGCGGGATGAGCCCGTGGAGCTTTAATGAAAAACTGTTTTTT. It translates to CASSEPLGGMSPWSFNEKLFF.